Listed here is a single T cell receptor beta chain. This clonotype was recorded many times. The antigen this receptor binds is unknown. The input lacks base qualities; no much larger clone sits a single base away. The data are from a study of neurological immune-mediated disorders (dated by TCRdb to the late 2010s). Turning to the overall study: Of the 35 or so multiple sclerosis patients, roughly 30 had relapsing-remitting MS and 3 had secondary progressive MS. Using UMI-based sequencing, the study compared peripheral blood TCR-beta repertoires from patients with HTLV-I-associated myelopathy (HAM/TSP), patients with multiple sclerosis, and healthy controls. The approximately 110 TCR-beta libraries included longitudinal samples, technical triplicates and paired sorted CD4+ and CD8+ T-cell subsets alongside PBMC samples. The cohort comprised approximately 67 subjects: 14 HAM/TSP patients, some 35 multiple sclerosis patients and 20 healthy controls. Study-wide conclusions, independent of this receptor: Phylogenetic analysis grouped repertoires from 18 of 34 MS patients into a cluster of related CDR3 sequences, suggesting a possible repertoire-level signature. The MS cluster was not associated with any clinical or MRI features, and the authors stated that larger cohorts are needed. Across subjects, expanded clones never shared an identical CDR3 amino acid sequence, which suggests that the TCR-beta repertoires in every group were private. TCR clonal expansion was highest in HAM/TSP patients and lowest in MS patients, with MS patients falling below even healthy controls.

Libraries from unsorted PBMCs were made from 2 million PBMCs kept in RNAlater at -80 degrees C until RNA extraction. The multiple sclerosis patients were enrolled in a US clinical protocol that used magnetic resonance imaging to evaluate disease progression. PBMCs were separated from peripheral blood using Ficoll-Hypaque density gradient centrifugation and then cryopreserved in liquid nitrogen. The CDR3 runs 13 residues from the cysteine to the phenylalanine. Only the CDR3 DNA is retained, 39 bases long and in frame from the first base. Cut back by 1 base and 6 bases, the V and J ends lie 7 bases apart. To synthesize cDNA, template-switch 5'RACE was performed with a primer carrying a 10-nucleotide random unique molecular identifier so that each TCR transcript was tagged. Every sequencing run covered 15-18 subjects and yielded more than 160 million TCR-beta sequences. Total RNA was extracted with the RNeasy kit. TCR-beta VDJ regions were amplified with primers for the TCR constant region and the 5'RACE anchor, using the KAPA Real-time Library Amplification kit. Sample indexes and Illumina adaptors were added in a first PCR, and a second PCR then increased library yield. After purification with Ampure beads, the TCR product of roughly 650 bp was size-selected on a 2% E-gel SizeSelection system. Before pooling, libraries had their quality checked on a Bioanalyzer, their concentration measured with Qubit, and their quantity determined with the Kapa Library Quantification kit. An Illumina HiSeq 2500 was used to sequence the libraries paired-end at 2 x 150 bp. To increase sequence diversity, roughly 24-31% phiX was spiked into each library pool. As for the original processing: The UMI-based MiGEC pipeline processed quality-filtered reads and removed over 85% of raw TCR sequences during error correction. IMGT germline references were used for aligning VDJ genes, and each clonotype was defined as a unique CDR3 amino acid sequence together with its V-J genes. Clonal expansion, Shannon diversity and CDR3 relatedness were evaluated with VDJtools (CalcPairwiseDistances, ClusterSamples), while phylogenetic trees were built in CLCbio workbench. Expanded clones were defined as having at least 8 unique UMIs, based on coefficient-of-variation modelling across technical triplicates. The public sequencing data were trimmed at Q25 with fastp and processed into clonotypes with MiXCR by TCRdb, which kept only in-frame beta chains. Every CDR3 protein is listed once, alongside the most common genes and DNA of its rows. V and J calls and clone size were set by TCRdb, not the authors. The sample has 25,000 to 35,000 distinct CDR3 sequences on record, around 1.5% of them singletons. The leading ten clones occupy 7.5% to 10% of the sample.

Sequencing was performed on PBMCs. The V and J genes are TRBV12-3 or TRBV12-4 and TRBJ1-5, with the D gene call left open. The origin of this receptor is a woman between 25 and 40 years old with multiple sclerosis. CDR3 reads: CASSLGFAQPQHF. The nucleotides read TGTGCCAGCAGTTTAGGTTTCGCTCAGCCCCAGCATTTT.